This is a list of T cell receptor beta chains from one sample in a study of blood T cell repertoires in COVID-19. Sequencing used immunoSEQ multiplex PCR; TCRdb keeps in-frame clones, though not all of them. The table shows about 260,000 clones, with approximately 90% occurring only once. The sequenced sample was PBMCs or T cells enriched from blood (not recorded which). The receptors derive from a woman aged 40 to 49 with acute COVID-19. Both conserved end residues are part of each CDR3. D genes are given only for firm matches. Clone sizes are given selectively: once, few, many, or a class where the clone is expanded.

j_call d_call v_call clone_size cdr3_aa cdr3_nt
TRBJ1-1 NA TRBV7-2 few CASSLEMSVNTEAFF TGTGCCAGCAGCTTAGAGATGTCGGTGAACACTGAAGCTTTCTTT
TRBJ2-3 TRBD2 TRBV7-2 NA CASSLASSGSGTDTQYF TGTGCCAGCAGCTTAGCGTCTAGCGGGAGTGGCACAGATACGCAGTATTTT
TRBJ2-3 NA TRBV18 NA CASSRGAAGWSSDTQYF TGTGCCAGCTCACGGGGCGCCGCAGGGTGGTCTTCAGATACGCAGTATTTT
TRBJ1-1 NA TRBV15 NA CATSRGAEAFF TGTGCCACCAGCAGAGGGGCAGAAGCTTTCTTT
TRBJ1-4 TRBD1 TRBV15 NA CATSTLWGQGKRNEKLFF TGTGCCACCAGCACCTTGTGGGGACAGGGAAAAAGAAATGAAAAACTGTTTTTT
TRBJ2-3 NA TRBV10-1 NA CASSDGQGPRAQYF TGCGCCAGCAGTGATGGGCAGGGCCCGCGAGCGCAGTATTTT
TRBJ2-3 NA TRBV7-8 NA CASSLGLAIGTDTQYF TGTGCCAGCAGCTTAGGTCTAGCTATAGGCACAGATACGCAGTATTTT
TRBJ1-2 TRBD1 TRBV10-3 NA CAVRDSTGYTF TGTGCCGTCCGGGACAGCACTGGCTACACCTTC
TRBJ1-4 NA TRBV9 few CASSAGEGTLLNEKLFF TGTGCCAGCAGTGCAGGGGAGGGGACACTCCTTAATGAAAAACTGTTTTTT
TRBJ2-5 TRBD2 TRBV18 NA CASSPPSLARETQYF TGTGCCAGCTCACCACCCTCACTAGCGCGGGAGACCCAGTACTTC
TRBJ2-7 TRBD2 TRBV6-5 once CASRRTSGRGEQYF TGTGCCAGCAGACGGACTAGCGGGAGAGGCGAGCAGTACTTC
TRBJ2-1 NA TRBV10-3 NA CATSAAAQEQFF TGTGCCACCTCAGCGGCGGCGCAGGAGCAGTTCTTC
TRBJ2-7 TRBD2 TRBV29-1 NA CSVEEVTSGMFFEQYF TGCAGCGTTGAAGAAGTGACTAGCGGGATGTTCTTCGAGCAGTACTTC
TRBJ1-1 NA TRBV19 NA CASSYLQTEAFF TGTGCCAGTAGCTACCTACAGACTGAAGCTTTCTTT
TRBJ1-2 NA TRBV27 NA CASSSWGEAGYTF TGTGCCAGCAGTTCCTGGGGGGAGGCTGGCTACACCTTC
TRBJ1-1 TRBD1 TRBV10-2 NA CASRTGQGGTEAFF TGCGCCAGCAGGACGGGACAGGGGGGAACTGAAGCTTTCTTT
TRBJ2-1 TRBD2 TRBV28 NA CASTSSGRASDEQFF TGTGCCAGCACCTCTAGCGGGAGGGCCTCCGATGAGCAGTTCTTC
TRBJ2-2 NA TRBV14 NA CASSQVWGRRTTGELFF TGTGCCAGCAGCCAAGTCTGGGGGCGACGGACCACCGGGGAGCTGTTTTTT
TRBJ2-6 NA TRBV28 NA CASRPNRVFSGANVLTF TGTGCCAGCAGGCCCAACAGGGTATTTTCTGGGGCCAACGTCCTGACTTTC
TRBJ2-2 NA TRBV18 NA CASSPQERNTGELFF TGTGCCAGCTCACCACAGGAGCGGAACACCGGGGAGCTGTTTTTT
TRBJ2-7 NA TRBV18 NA CASSPGPEKAGEQYF TGTGCCAGCTCACCTGGACCCGAGAAGGCGGGCGAGCAGTACTTC
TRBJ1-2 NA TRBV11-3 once CASSLGGEGYTF TGTGCCAGCAGCTTGGGGGGAGAAGGCTACACCTTC
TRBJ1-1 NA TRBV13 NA CASSFVQGAGFDTEAFF TGTGCCAGCAGCTTCGTCCAGGGTGCCGGGTTTGACACTGAAGCTTTCTTT
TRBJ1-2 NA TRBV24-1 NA CATSDAQGDYGYTF TGTGCCACCAGTGATGCTCAGGGTGACTATGGCTACACCTTC
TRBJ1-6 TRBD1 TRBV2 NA CASNRGSGNSPLHF TGTGCCAGCAACAGGGGTTCTGGTAATTCACCCCTCCACTTT
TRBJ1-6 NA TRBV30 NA CAWSVKRFSYNSPLHF TGTGCCTGGAGTGTTAAGAGGTTCTCCTATAATTCACCCCTCCACTTT
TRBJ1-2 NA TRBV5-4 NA CASSPRQGYGYTF TGTGCCAGCAGCCCCCGCCAGGGTTATGGCTACACCTTC
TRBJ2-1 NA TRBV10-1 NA CASSELSLGAQFF TGCGCCAGCAGTGAGCTCTCGTTAGGGGCGCAGTTCTTC
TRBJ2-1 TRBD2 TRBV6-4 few CASSVLAGGYEQFF TGTGCCAGCAGTGTACTAGCGGGGGGCTATGAGCAGTTCTTC
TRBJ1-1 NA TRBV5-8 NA CASSRTVGSMNTEAFF TGTGCCAGCAGCCGAACGGTTGGTTCGATGAACACTGAAGCTTTCTTT
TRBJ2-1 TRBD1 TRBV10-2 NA CASSQQGTYNEQFF TGCGCCAGCAGCCAACAGGGGACCTACAATGAGCAGTTCTTC
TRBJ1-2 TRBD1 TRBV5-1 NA CASSLEVGGQHTF TGCGCCAGCAGCTTAGAGGTAGGGGGCCAGCACACCTTC
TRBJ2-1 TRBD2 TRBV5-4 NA CASSRGTSGSYEQFF TGTGCCAGCAGCAGGGGGACTAGCGGGAGCTATGAGCAGTTCTTC
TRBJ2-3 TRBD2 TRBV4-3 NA CASSRYPTPSGRGTDTQYF TGCGCCAGCAGCCGCTACCCTACCCCTAGCGGGAGAGGCACAGATACGCAGTATTTT
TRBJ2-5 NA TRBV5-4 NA CASSLGVEETQYF TGTGCCAGCAGCTTGGGTGTCGAAGAGACCCAGTACTTC